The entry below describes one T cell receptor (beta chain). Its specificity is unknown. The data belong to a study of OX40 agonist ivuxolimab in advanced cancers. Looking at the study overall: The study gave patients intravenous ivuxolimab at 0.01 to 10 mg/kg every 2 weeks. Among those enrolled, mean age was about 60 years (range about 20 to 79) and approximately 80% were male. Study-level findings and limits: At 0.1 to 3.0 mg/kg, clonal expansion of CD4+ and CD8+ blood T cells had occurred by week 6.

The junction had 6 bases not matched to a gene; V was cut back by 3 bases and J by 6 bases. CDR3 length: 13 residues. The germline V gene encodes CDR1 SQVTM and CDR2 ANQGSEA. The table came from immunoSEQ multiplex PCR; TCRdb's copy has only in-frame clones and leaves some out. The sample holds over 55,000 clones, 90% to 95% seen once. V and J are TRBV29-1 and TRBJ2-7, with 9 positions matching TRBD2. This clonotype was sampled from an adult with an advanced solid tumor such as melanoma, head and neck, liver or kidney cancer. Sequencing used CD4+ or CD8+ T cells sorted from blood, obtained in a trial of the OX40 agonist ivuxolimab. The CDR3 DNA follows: TGCAGCGTTGATAGGGGACTAGCTGGCGAGCAGTACTTC. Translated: CSVDRGLAGEQYF.